This T cell receptor (beta chain) is from a study of PD-1 blockade in classical Hodgkin lymphoma. Autologous stem cell transplantation was followed by relapse in every patient, and brentuximab vedotin exposure varied. Under best response, outcomes were complete response, partial response or progressive disease. Study results and limitations: Complete responders' baseline diversity resembled that of newly diagnosed patients.

Trimming pared 2 bases from V and 6 bases from J, leaving 8 bases between. Germline V gene sequence: CDR1 SGHAT, CDR2 FQNNGV. CDR3 length: 13 residues. Comments on this clone: Its antigen is as yet unknown.

Generated by immunoSEQ multiplex PCR, the TCRdb table keeps only in-frame clones and is missing some. This table holds tens of thousands of clones, approximately 92% found once. This specimen consisted of peripheral blood mononuclear cells (PBMCs), obtained before the second cycle of nivolumab. The sequence was obtained from a human donor with classical Hodgkin lymphoma. This chain joins TRBV11-2 and TRBJ2-1; perhaps TRBD1 as D (5 bases). CDR3 sequence: CASSLPGFNEQFF. The CDR3 coding sequence is TGTGCCAGCAGCTTACCAGGGTTCAATGAGCAGTTCTTC.